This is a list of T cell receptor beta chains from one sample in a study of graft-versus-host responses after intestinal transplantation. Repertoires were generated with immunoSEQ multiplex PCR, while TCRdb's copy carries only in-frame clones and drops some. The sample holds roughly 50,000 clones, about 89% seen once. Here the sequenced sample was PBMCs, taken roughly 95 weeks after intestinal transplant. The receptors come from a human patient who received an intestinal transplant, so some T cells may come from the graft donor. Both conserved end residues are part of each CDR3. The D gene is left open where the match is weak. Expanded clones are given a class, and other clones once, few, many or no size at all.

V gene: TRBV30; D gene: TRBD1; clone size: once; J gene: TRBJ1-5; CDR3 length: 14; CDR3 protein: CAWSAGTGAQPQHF; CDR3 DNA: TGTGCCTGGAGTGCCGGGACAGGGGCTCAGCCCCAGCATTTT
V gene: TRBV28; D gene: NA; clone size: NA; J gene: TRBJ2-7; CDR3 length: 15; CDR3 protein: CASRLKGNPLYEQYF; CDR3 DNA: TGTGCCAGCAGGTTGAAGGGGAATCCGCTCTACGAGCAGTACTTC
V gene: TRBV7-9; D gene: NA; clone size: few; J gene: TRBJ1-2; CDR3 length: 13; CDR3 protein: CASSPGWSDGYTF; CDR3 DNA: TGTGCCAGCAGCCCAGGGTGGAGTGATGGCTACACCTTC
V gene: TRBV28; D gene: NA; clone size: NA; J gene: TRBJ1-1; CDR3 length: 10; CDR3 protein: CASAAVEAFF; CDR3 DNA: TGTGCCAGCGCTGCTGTCGAAGCTTTCTTT
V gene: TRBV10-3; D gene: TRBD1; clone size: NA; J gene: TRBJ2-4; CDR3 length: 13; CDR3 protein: CAISGTGGNIQYF; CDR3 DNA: TGTGCCATCAGCGGGACAGGGGGGAACATTCAGTACTTC
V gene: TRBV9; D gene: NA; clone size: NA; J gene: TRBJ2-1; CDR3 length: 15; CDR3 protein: CASSVGVTLASEQFF; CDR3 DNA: TGTGCCAGCAGCGTAGGGGTGACCCTCGCTTCTGAGCAGTTCTTC
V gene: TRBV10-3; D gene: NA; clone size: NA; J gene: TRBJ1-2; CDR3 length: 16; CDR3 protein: CAHRVSGTGPNYGYTF; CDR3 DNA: TGTGCCCATCGCGTTAGCGGAACCGGCCCAAACTATGGCTACACCTTC
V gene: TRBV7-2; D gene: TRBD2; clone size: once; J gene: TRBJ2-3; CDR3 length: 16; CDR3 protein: CASSLVGVAGTDTQYF; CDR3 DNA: TGTGCCAGCAGCTTAGTAGGGGTAGCGGGGACAGATACGCAGTATTTT
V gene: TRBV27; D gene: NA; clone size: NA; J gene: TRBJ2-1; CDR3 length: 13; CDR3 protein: CASSWGRYNEQFF; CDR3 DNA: TGTGCCAGCAGCTGGGGCCGCTACAATGAGCAGTTCTTC
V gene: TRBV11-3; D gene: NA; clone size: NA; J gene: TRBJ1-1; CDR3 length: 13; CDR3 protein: CASSLSMGTEAFF; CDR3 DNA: TGTGCCAGCAGCTTGAGCATGGGGACTGAAGCTTTCTTT
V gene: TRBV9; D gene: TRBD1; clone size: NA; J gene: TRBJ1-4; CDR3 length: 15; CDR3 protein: CASSVGQGLNEKLFF; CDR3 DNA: TGTGCCAGCAGCGTAGGACAGGGTCTGAATGAAAAACTGTTTTTT
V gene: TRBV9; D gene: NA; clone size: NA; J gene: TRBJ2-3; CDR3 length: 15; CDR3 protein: CASSVDPGNTDTQYF; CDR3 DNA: TGTGCCAGCAGCGTAGATCCCGGGAACACGGATACGCAGTATTTT
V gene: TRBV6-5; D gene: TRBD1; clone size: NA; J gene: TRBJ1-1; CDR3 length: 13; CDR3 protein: CASSKYRGTEAFF; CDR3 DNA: TGTGCCAGCAGTAAGTACAGGGGCACTGAAGCTTTCTTT
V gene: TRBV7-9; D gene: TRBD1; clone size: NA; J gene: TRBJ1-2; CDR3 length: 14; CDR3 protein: CASSPTGNNYGYTF; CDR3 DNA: TGTGCCAGCAGCCCGACAGGGAATAACTATGGCTACACCTTC
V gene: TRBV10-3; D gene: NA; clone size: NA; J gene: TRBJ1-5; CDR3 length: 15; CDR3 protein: CAISPSQVSNQPQHF; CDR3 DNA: TGTGCCATCAGCCCAAGCCAGGTTAGCAATCAGCCCCAGCATTTT
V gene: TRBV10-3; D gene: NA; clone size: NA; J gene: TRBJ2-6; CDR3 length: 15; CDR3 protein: CAIQGGVTGANVLTF; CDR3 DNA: TGTGCCATACAGGGTGGGGTGACTGGGGCCAACGTCCTGACTTTC
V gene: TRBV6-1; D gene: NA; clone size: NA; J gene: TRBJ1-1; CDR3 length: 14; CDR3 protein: CASSPWTLNTEAFF; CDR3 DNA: TGTGCCAGCAGTCCATGGACCTTGAACACTGAAGCTTTCTTT
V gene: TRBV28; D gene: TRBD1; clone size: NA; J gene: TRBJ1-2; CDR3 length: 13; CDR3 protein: CAGYRQGDYGYTF; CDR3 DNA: TGTGCCGGATATCGACAGGGGGATTATGGCTACACCTTC
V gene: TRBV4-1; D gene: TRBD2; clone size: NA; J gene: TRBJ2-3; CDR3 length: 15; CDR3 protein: CASSQGAGLTDTQYF; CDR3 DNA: TGCGCCAGCAGCCAAGGAGCGGGGCTGACAGATACGCAGTATTTT
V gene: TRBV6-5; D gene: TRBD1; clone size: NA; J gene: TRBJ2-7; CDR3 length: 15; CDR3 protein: CASSYRRDRSYEQYF; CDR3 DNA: TGTGCCAGCAGTTACCGACGGGACAGGTCCTACGAGCAGTACTTC
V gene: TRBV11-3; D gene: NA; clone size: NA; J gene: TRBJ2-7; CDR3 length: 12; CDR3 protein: CASSPRGYEQYF; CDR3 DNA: TGTGCCAGCAGCCCGCGCGGCTACGAGCAGTACTTC
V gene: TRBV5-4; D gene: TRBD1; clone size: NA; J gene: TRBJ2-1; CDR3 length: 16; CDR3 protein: CASSLLGQGGANEQFF; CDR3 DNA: TGTGCCAGCAGCTTACTGGGACAGGGAGGGGCCAATGAGCAGTTCTTC
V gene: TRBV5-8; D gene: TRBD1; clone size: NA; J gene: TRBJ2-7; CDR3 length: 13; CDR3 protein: CASRPPGGYEQYF; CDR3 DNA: TGTGCCAGCAGGCCCCCAGGGGGCTACGAGCAGTACTTC